The TCR beta chain described here comes from a study of blood T cell repertoires in COVID-19. With 5 bases clipped from V and 6 bases from J, the junction kept 4 bases outside the gene matches. CDR1 and CDR2 (germline): ENHRY, SYGVKD. The CDR3 covers 14 residues. Measured with immunoSEQ multiplex PCR; TCRdb has only the in-frame clones, and not every one. The sample carries under 200,000 clones, 70% to 90% recorded once. This sequence was found in a man aged 60-69 years who had recovered from COVID-19. This rearrangement joins TRBV10-3 to TRBJ2-3; 11 nucleotides agree with TRBD2. What was sequenced was peripheral blood. CDR3: CAISLSGGADTQYF. CDR3 nucleotide sequence: TGTGCCATCAGTCTTAGCGGGGGGGCTGATACGCAGTATTTT.